Listed below are T cell receptor beta chains from one sample, sequenced in a study of blood T cell repertoires in COVID-19. Data came from immunoSEQ multiplex PCR; TCRdb stores just in-frame clones and leaves some out. Of roughly 15,000 clones in the sample, roughly 88% were seen once. The sequenced sample was peripheral blood. Receptor source: a human donor in a cohort sampled during active COVID-19. Both conserved end residues are trimmed from each CDR3. Clone size appears in some rows only: once, few, many, or a class for an expanded clone.

clone_size: NA
cdr3_length: 13
v_call: TRBV6-5
cdr3_aa: ASTELLTGRGGYT

clone_size: NA
cdr3_length: 12
v_call: TRBV10-3
cdr3_aa: AISDNSKNTEAF

clone_size: few
cdr3_length: 11
v_call: TRBV19
cdr3_aa: ASSPRDRSGYT

clone_size: NA
cdr3_length: 14
v_call: TRBV28
cdr3_aa: ASSSRRGLVNYEQY

clone_size: NA
cdr3_length: 13
v_call: TRBV27
cdr3_aa: ASSLSGSGWNEQF

clone_size: NA
cdr3_length: 13
v_call: TRBV9
cdr3_aa: ASSVAPGGGYEQY

clone_size: NA
cdr3_length: 13
v_call: TRBV28
cdr3_aa: ASSLGQTLGDTQY

clone_size: NA
cdr3_length: 14
v_call: TRBV6-5
cdr3_aa: ASSYNPGTPKETQY

clone_size: once
cdr3_length: 13
v_call: TRBV24-1
cdr3_aa: ATSDPRGGQDIQY

clone_size: NA
cdr3_length: 13
v_call: TRBV5-6
cdr3_aa: ASSFDNGNTGELF

clone_size: NA
cdr3_length: 13
v_call: TRBV28
cdr3_aa: ASSPPGSGANVLT

clone_size: NA
cdr3_length: 12
v_call: TRBV5-5
cdr3_aa: ASSLGLLTYEQY

clone_size: NA
cdr3_length: 14
v_call: TRBV14
cdr3_aa: ASSPIRTMPRGEQF

clone_size: NA
cdr3_length: 9
v_call: TRBV10-1
cdr3_aa: GGQKQETQY

clone_size: NA
cdr3_length: 12
v_call: TRBV20-1
cdr3_aa: SASLGTGTDTQY

clone_size: NA
cdr3_length: 11
v_call: TRBV29-1
cdr3_aa: SVGAASQETQY

clone_size: NA
cdr3_length: 12
v_call: TRBV2
cdr3_aa: ASSAKGQGGEQY

clone_size: NA
cdr3_length: 11
v_call: TRBV2
cdr3_aa: AGKFSGGSEQY

clone_size: NA
cdr3_length: 13
v_call: TRBV28
cdr3_aa: ASSLQVRDRHFYT

clone_size: once
cdr3_length: 15
v_call: TRBV27
cdr3_aa: ASYSGLAGFSTDTQY

clone_size: NA
cdr3_length: 13
v_call: TRBV18
cdr3_aa: ASSKDRGSYNEQF

clone_size: NA
cdr3_length: 11
v_call: TRBV10-3
cdr3_aa: AIRRDSEETQY

clone_size: NA
cdr3_length: 15
v_call: TRBV5-6
cdr3_aa: ASSRLMVAGGRETQY

clone_size: NA
cdr3_length: 14
v_call: TRBV10-3
cdr3_aa: AISESGGGGLYEQY

clone_size: NA
cdr3_length: 11
v_call: TRBV30
cdr3_aa: AWSVQGYSPLH

clone_size: NA
cdr3_length: 13
v_call: TRBV5-6
cdr3_aa: ASSLGQVRTGELF

clone_size: once
cdr3_length: 15
v_call: TRBV27
cdr3_aa: ASSIRRSASGSYEQY

clone_size: NA
cdr3_length: 11
v_call: TRBV12-3/TRBV12-4
cdr3_aa: ASSSDSSYEQY

clone_size: NA
cdr3_length: 13
v_call: TRBV5-1
cdr3_aa: ASRPSSGSGNTIY

clone_size: NA
cdr3_length: 11
v_call: TRBV19
cdr3_aa: ASSMDQPGAQY

clone_size: NA
cdr3_length: 11
v_call: TRBV29-1
cdr3_aa: SVRGTATGELF

clone_size: NA
cdr3_length: 12
v_call: TRBV5-1
cdr3_aa: ASSLGALQETQY

clone_size: NA
cdr3_length: 12
v_call: TRBV3-1/TRBV3-2
cdr3_aa: ASSQQGVGYGYT

clone_size: NA
cdr3_length: 11
v_call: TRBV12-3/TRBV12-4
cdr3_aa: ASSLAGGNEQF

clone_size: NA
cdr3_length: 12
v_call: TRBV6-5
cdr3_aa: ASAPSAFTDTQY

clone_size: NA
cdr3_length: 12
v_call: TRBV30
cdr3_aa: AWTLGQPYNEQF

clone_size: few
cdr3_length: 13
v_call: TRBV7-9
cdr3_aa: ASSDDRVTNEKLF

clone_size: medium-sized
cdr3_length: 13
v_call: TRBV4-2
cdr3_aa: ASSQGGDSYNEQF

clone_size: NA
cdr3_length: 12
v_call: TRBV2
cdr3_aa: ASSEGRRSQPQH